Described below is a single T cell receptor (beta chain) sequence and its context. Its antigen is currently unknown. The data originate from a study of graft-versus-host responses after intestinal transplantation. Study-wide results and caveats: The study associated peak circulating GvH clone levels with early post-transplant HvG declines. GvH clones were found in recipient marrow; some appeared first in ileum or blood.

CDR3 length: 14 residues. Germline V gives CDR1 SGHTA, CDR2 FQGNSA. V was cut by 4 bases and J by 0 bases, with 7 bases left in between. Data came from immunoSEQ multiplex PCR; TCRdb stores just in-frame clones and leaves some out. The sample lists about 48,000 clones; about 93% were seen once. The rearrangement links TRBV7-2 to TRBJ1-3; D is unclear. This sequence originates from a human donor who was the organ donor for an intestinal transplant. Sequences were derived from unstimulated CD4+ T cells sorted from spleen or lymph node cells, sampled before transplant. CDR3 region: CASSSQGSGNTIYF. As DNA, the CDR3 is TGTGCCAGCAGCTCACAAGGCTCTGGAAACACCATATATTTT.